The entry below describes one TCR beta chain. The antigen is not known. Germline V gene lookup returns CDR1 LGHNA and CDR2 YNFKEQ. This CDR3 has 13 residues. V was pared by 3 bases and J by 7 bases, with 13 bases between. Time point in this sample: patch test 3, about 24 weeks after DPC sensitization. Treatment here: therapeutic diphenylcyclopropenone sensitization with weekly scalp DPC. Every donor had alopecia and was 18 to 70 years old; all were suitable for DPC. The total RNA was obtained from whole blood that was not fractionated. These data are taken from a study of human T cells and chemical hapten exposure. Whole-study results and caveats: The number of TCRs above 1 in 1000 frequency did not change after DPC sensitization. Relative to controls, expanded TCRs formed significantly more large CDR3 similarity clusters.

Each CDR3 protein gets one entry after TCRdb re-called the RACE reads with MiXCR. In the table there are about 82,000 distinct CDR3 sequences, over 10% of which are singletons. The receptor's source is a woman aged 45-65 years with alopecia areata. Some clones in this sample may be carry-over from other donors' samples. V usage is TRBV4-2 and J usage is TRBJ2-7, with D uncertain. The sequencing used whole blood, collected in connection with sensitization to the hapten diphenylcyclopropenone (DPC). CDR3 sequence reads: CASSHPGAREQYF. CDR3 bases: TGTGCCAGCAGCCACCCGGGCGCGAGGGAGCAGTACTTC.